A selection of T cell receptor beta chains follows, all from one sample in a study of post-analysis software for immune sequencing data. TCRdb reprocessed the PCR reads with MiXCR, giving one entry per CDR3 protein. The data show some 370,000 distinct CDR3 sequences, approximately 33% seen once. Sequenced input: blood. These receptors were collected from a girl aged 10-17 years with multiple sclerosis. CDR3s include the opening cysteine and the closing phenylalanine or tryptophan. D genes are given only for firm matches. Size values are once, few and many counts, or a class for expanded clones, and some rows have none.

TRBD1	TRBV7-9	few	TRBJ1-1	TGTGCCAGCTGGGGGACAGGTTACACTGAAGCTTTCTTT	CASWGTGYTEAFF
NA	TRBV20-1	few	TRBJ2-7	TGCAGTGCTAGAGTTAAGATTTCCTACGAGCAGTACTTC	CSARVKISYEQYF
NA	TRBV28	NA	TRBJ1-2	TGTGCCAGCACCCAGACCGTCTATGGCTACACCTTC	CASTQTVYGYTF
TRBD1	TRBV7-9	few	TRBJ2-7	TGTGCCAGCAGCTTCCGGACAGGCTCCTACGAGCAGTACTTC	CASSFRTGSYEQYF
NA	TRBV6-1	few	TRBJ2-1	TGTGCCAGCAGTGAACGAGGCAGGGCCCCCTACAATGAGCAGTTCTTC	CASSERGRAPYNEQFF
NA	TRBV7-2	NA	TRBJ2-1	TGTGCCAGCAGCTTAGTTCGAGCGGCCCCCGAGCAGTTCTTC	CASSLVRAAPEQFF
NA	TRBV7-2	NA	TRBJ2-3	TGTGCCAGCAGCACCCGGACAACAGTCACAGATACGCAGTATTTT	CASSTRTTVTDTQYF
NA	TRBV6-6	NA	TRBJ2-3	TGTGCCAGCAGGGACAGCGACACTTACACAGATACGCAGTATTTT	CASRDSDTYTDTQYF
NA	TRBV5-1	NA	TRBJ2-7	TGCGCCAGCAGCCCAGGATCGACAGTATACGAGCAGTACTTC	CASSPGSTVYEQYF
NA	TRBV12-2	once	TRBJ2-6	TGTGCAAGTCGCTTCGACGAATCGGGGACTTTC	CASRFDESGTF
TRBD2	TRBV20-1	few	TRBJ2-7	TGCAGTGCTAGTCAGGGACTAGCTCTATCCTACGAGCAGTACTTC	CSASQGLALSYEQYF
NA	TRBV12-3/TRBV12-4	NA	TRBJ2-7	TGTGCCAGCAGTTTTATGTGGGCCCAATACTTC	CASSFMWAQYF
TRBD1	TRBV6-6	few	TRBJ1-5	TGTGCCAGCAGTGACGGACAGGGAAGCAATCAGCCCCAGCATTTT	CASSDGQGSNQPQHF
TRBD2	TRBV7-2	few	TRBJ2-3	TGTGCCAGCAGCCCCCTACTAGCGGGGGGGGAAAGGGATACGCAGTATTTT	CASSPLLAGGERDTQYF
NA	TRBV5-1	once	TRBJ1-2	TGCGCCAGCAGCTTGGCCGGGCCAGGAGCTAACTATGGCTACACCTTC	CASSLAGPGANYGYTF
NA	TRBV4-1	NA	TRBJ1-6	TGCGCCAGCAGCCAAGGCCCCTGGGGTTCACCCCCCCACTTT	CASSQGPWGSPPHF
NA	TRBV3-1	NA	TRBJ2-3	TGTGCCAGCAGCTTAGTCGGGTCTAATACGCAGTATTTT	CASSLVGSNTQYF
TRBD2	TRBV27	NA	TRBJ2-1	TGTGCCAGCAACCTAGGACTAGCCGACAATGAGCAGTTCTTC	CASNLGLADNEQFF
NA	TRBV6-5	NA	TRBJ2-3	TGTGCCAGCAGACCACAGGGTCTTACAGATACGCAGTATTTT	CASRPQGLTDTQYF
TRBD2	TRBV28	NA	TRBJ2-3	TGTGCCAGCAGTTTACCCGGGACTAGCGGACTCACAGATACGCAGTATTTT	CASSLPGTSGLTDTQYF
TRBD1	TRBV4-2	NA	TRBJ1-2	TGTGCCAGCAACCCAGGCGAACAGGGGAGGGGCTACACCTTC	CASNPGEQGRGYTF
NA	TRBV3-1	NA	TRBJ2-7	TGTGCCAGCAGCCTTCTCAGGCACTCCTACGAGCAGTACTTC	CASSLLRHSYEQYF
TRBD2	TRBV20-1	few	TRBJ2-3	TGCAGTGCTAGAGATGGTAGACTAGCCCGGCCGGATACGCAGTATTTT	CSARDGRLARPDTQYF
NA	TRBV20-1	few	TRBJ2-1	TGCAGTGCGCAGGGGGAGCGGGGACTTAGCTCCTACAATGAGCGGTTCTTC	CSAQGERGLSSYNERFF
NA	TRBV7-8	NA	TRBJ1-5	TGTGCCAGCATTCCGGGGGCAGGCAATCAGCCCCAGCATTTT	CASIPGAGNQPQHF
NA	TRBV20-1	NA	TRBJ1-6	TGCAGTGCTAGAGATCTCAGTCGGGATTCACCCCTCCACTTT	CSARDLSRDSPLHF
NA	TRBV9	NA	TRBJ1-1	TGTGCCAGCAGCGTAGTACCAGAGACCGGGACGGCGAACACTGAAGCTTTCTTT	CASSVVPETGTANTEAFF
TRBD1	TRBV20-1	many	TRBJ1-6	TGCAGTGTCGGACAGGGCGGGTCACCCCTCCACTTT	CSVGQGGSPLHF
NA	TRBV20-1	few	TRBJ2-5	TGCAGTGCTAGGGGGGGAAAAGAGACCCAGTACTTC	CSARGGKETQYF
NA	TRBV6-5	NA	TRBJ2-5	TGTGCCAGCAGTTACTCGATGCTGAAGTTACATGAGACCCAGTACTTC	CASSYSMLKLHETQYF
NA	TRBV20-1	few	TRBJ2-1	TGCAGTGCTAGCAGGGCGGGCGGTGAGCAGTTCTTC	CSASRAGGEQFF
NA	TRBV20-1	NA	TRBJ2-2	TGCAGTGCTAGAGGGGGACAACTTGCGAACACCGGGGAGCTGTTTTTT	CSARGGQLANTGELFF
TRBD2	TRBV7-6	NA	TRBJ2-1	TGTGCCAGCAGCTTAGAGCGGGGGGGCGGGAATGAGCAGTTCTTC	CASSLERGGGNEQFF
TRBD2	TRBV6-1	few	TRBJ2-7	TGTGCCAACAGTGAAAGGGGGGGACTAGCGGGGGCCGTCCAATATTACGAGCAGTACTTC	CANSERGGLAGAVQYYEQYF
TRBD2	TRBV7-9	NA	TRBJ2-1	TGTGCCAGCAGCTTAGCAGGCGGGGGGGAAATCTACAATGAGCAGTTCTTC	CASSLAGGGEIYNEQFF
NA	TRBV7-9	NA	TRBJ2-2	TGTGCCAGCAGCTGGAGTGGGTCCACCGGGGAGCTGTTTTTT	CASSWSGSTGELFF
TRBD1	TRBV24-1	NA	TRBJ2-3	TGTGCCACCAGTGATTTAGGGACAGGGGGTGAAAATACGCAGTATTTT	CATSDLGTGGENTQYF
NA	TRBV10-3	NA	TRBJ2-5	TGTGCCATCAGTGGATCGAGTCTCGGGGAGACCCAGTACTTC	CAISGSSLGETQYF
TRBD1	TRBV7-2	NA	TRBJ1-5	TGTGCCAGCAGCTTAGGGGACAGGAGGAATCAGCCCCAGCATTTT	CASSLGDRRNQPQHF
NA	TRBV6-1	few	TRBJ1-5	TGTGCCAGCAGTGTCCCCGCAGGGAATCAGCCCCAGCATTTT	CASSVPAGNQPQHF